The rows below give T cell receptor beta chains drawn from one sample of a study of T cell responses to AZD1222 COVID-19 vaccine. Assay: immunoSEQ multiplex PCR; the TCRdb copy retains only in-frame clones and omits some. This sample carries about 140,000 clones, around 93% of them seen once, and the ten largest clones take around 3.3%. This sample comprised peripheral blood, obtained 28 days after the second AZD1222 dose. These receptors all come from an adult who received the AZD1222 COVID-19 vaccine. The CDR3 runs from the conserved cysteine through the conserved F or W. The D gene is left open where the match is weak. A row's size may be missing; if present it is once, few, many or a size class.

TRBV14,TRBD2,TRBJ2-3,.,CASSQGLAGVTDTQYF,TGTGCCAGCAGCCAAGGACTAGCGGGAGTCACAGATACGCAGTATTTT
TRBV6-5,.,TRBJ2-7,once,CASSYGKGRSYEQYF,TGTGCCAGCAGTTACGGAAAGGGACGCTCCTACGAGCAGTACTTC
TRBV24-1,.,TRBJ2-2,.,CATSRPGALTNTGELFF,TGTGCCACCAGTCGGCCAGGGGCTCTCACGAACACCGGGGAGCTGTTTTTT
TRBV5-1,.,TRBJ2-7,.,CASSLASGRTSYEQYF,TGCGCCAGCAGCTTGGCTTCTGGCAGGACTTCCTACGAGCAGTACTTC
TRBV27,TRBD1,TRBJ1-1,.,CASSPNRGRNTEAFF,TGTGCCAGCAGTCCAAACAGGGGGAGGAACACTGAAGCTTTCTTT
TRBV4-1,.,TRBJ1-6,once,CASSQGAEGRNSPLHF,TGCGCCAGCAGCCAAGGGGCGGAGGGCAGGAATTCACCCCTCCACTTT
TRBV6-5,.,TRBJ1-4,.,CASSSSPGPTNEKLFF,TGTGCCAGCAGTTCCTCCCCAGGGCCCACTAATGAAAAACTGTTTTTT
TRBV28,TRBD2,TRBJ2-7,.,CASSPPTSGRAEQYF,TGTGCCAGCAGTCCCCCAACTAGCGGGAGAGCCGAGCAGTACTTC
TRBV3-1/TRBV3-2,TRBD2,TRBJ2-1,once,CASTQTSGYNEQFF,TGTGCCAGCACCCAGACTAGCGGTTACAATGAGCAGTTCTTC
TRBV9,.,TRBJ2-2,.,CASTPGTANTGELFF,TGTGCCAGCACCCCCGGCACCGCGAACACCGGGGAGCTGTTTTTT
TRBV27,.,TRBJ1-5,.,CASRRAGGSNQPQHF,TGTGCCAGCCGCAGAGCTGGGGGGAGCAATCAGCCCCAGCATTTT
TRBV6-1,TRBD2,TRBJ2-7,.,CASSGGTSGYSYEQYF,TGTGCCAGCAGTGGGGGAACTAGCGGGTACTCCTACGAGCAGTACTTC
TRBV6-1,.,TRBJ1-2,.,CASSEDRYGYTF,TGTGCCAGCAGTGAAGATCGCTATGGCTACACCTTC
TRBV9,.,TRBJ2-1,.,CASSVQGSVYNEQFF,TGTGCCAGCAGCGTCCAGGGGTCCGTCTACAATGAGCAGTTCTTC
TRBV5-1,TRBD1,TRBJ2-7,.,CASSLEPAGQVYLYEQYF,TGCGCCAGCAGCTTGGAACCGGCAGGACAGGTATACCTCTACGAGCAGTACTTC
TRBV2,.,TRBJ2-5,.,CAGNIGETQYF,TGTGCCGGTAACATCGGGGAGACCCAGTACTTC
TRBV9,.,TRBJ1-2,.,CASSVSPQGSRGYTF,TGTGCCAGCAGCGTTTCTCCACAGGGTTCACGTGGCTACACCTTC
TRBV27,.,TRBJ1-6,once,CASSLSGISSYNSPLHF,TGTGCCAGCAGTTTATCGGGAATCAGCTCCTATAATTCACCCCTCCACTTT
TRBV29-1,.,TRBJ2-3,.,CSSGRGRGTDTQYF,TGCAGCAGCGGCAGGGGAAGGGGCACAGATACGCAGTATTTT
TRBV28,.,TRBJ2-1,.,CASSLRSPNEQFF,TGTGCCAGCAGTTTACGGAGTCCCAATGAGCAGTTCTTC
TRBV24-1,TRBD1,TRBJ2-7,.,CATSQGDSYEQYF,TGTGCCACCAGCCAGGGGGATTCCTACGAGCAGTACTTC
TRBV7-3,TRBD2,TRBJ2-7,.,CASSLAGGPGSSYEQYF,TGTGCCAGCAGCTTAGCGGGAGGGCCGGGGAGCTCCTACGAGCAGTACTTC
TRBV7-2,.,TRBJ2-2,.,CASSLASAQITGELFF,TGTGCCAGCAGCTTAGCGTCGGCCCAAATCACCGGGGAGCTGTTTTTT
TRBV15,TRBD1,TRBJ2-2,.,CATSRPQGDTGELFF,TGTGCCACCAGCAGACCTCAGGGGGACACCGGGGAGCTGTTTTTT
TRBV6-2/TRBV6-3,.,TRBJ1-1,.,CAGRWGSTEAFF,TGTGCCGGCCGTTGGGGGAGCACTGAAGCTTTCTTT
TRBV9,.,TRBJ2-3,once,CASSVAQAPFTDTQYF,TGTGCCAGCAGCGTAGCTCAAGCGCCCTTCACAGATACGCAGTATTTT
TRBV9,TRBD1,TRBJ1-5,once,CASSLGTANNQPQHF,TGTGCCAGCAGCCTGGGGACAGCTAACAATCAGCCCCAGCATTTT
TRBV6-6,.,TRBJ2-7,.,CASSLRYEQYF,TGTGCCAGCAGTTTAAGATACGAGCAGTACTTC
TRBV5-1,.,TRBJ2-5,.,CASSLGSETQYF,TGCGCCAGCAGTCTGGGGTCAGAGACCCAGTACTTC
TRBV7-9,.,TRBJ1-1,.,CASSLPGATTEAFF,TGTGCCAGCAGCTTACCGGGGGCGACCACTGAAGCTTTCTTT
TRBV7-3,TRBD1,TRBJ1-3,.,CASSSGTGAGNTIYF,TGTGCCAGCAGCTCGGGGACAGGGGCTGGAAACACCATATATTTT
TRBV19,TRBD2,TRBJ2-1,.,CASSGSGLAGVGYYNEQFF,TGTGCCAGTAGTGGATCGGGACTAGCGGGAGTTGGGTACTACAATGAGCAGTTCTTC
TRBV5-1,TRBD2,TRBJ2-1,once,CASSPIAGESSYNEQFF,TGCGCCAGCAGCCCTATAGCGGGAGAGAGCTCCTACAATGAGCAGTTCTTC
TRBV2,TRBD1,TRBJ1-2,.,CANEQGQTNYGYTF,TGTGCCAACGAACAGGGACAGACTAACTATGGCTACACCTTC
TRBV5-6,.,TRBJ1-4,.,CASSLRGNNEKLFF,TGTGCCAGCAGCTTGAGGGGAAATAATGAAAAACTGTTTTTT
TRBV7-2,.,TRBJ1-5,.,CASSLAAGGNQPQHF,TGTGCCAGCAGCTTAGCAGCAGGGGGCAATCAGCCCCAGCATTTT
TRBV28,TRBD2,TRBJ2-5,.,CASSRPLAGVRETQYF,TGTGCCAGCAGTCGTCCGCTAGCGGGAGTGAGGGAGACCCAGTACTTC
TRBV7-2,.,TRBJ1-5,.,CASSRGGTGNQPQHF,TGTGCCAGCAGCCGGGGGGGGACGGGCAATCAGCCCCAGCATTTT
TRBV29-1,.,TRBJ2-1,.,CSVRLEGRYEQFF,TGCAGCGTCAGACTAGAGGGTCGGTATGAGCAGTTCTTC
TRBV19,.,TRBJ1-1,.,CASSPQGRDAFF,TGTGCCAGTAGCCCCCAGGGCAGGGATGCCTTCTTT
TRBV2,.,TRBJ1-1,.,CANRDNQNTEAFF,TGTGCCAACCGGGACAATCAGAACACTGAAGCTTTCTTT
TRBV5-4,.,TRBJ1-2,.,CASSLPDGNYGYTF,TGTGCCAGCAGCTTGCCCGACGGTAACTATGGCTACACCTTC
TRBV6-5,TRBD1,TRBJ2-7,.,CASSYSSQGAYEQYF,TGTGCCAGCAGTTACTCTTCCCAGGGGGCATACGAGCAGTACTTC